The text below deals with one T cell receptor (beta chain). What this receptor recognizes is not known. It has no much larger one-base neighbor in the sample; base qualities were not kept. The sample is drawn from a study of cytomegalovirus exposure and HLA in healthy donors (dated by TCRdb to 2017 to 2019). With respect to the entire study: An earlier analysis of approximately 640 of the donors reported more than 250 Gb of sequence data and about 100 million unique TCR beta sequences from about 179 million T cells. An early release that covered about 600 HLA-typed donors contained approximately 300 gigabases of sequencing data and roughly 84 million unique TCR sequences. The number of typed donors differed by locus: 629-630 for A, B, C, DRB1 and DQB1; approximately 530 for DQA1; around 610 for DPA1; and about 450 for DPB1. A separate validation cohort of more than 100 different subjects was used in addition to the approximately 610-subject first cohort. Several DR-DQ haplotypes were treated as single units for association and clustering because of strong linkage in the cohort. To predict cytomegalovirus infection status, the study combined high-throughput TCR immunosequencing, statistical association of individual TCRs with disease status, and machine learning. On average, around 230,000 unique TCR beta nucleotide sequences were sequenced per donor among 300 to 500 genotyped donors of the cohort, with about 17% of those sequences being non-productive. Class I and class II HLA loci were covered by the typing at four-digit resolution. Rather than using new phenotypic data, the later analysis identified candidate immune exposures from TCR beta sequences and from how often those sequences occurred across donors. The study aimed to test whether signatures of past pathogen exposure could be identified by cataloging public T cell receptors. In a later analysis, previously published TCR beta repertoires from about 670 donors were re-analyzed and high-resolution HLA genotyping was added so that TCR occurrence patterns could be studied. To decide whether each TCR beta V gene segment behaved as functional or pseudogenic, an earlier analysis of approximately 590 of the donors relied on high-throughput TCR beta sequencing. The study used immunosequencing to profile the T cell repertoires of approximately 650 subjects and linked those repertoires to cytomegalovirus serostatus. In a later genetic analysis, genome-wide SNP genotypes for about three fifths of the 666 donors were used, and that subset was treated as a discovery cohort. Donor age, sex, ethnicity and CMV serostatus were collected together with the repertoire data. Of the roughly 390 genotyped donors, roughly 76% were placed in the genetic ancestry cluster associated with self-reported Caucasian donors. Every repertoire in the discovery cohort had been generated on one and the same sequencing platform.

The cohort comprised some 680 healthy bone marrow donors. Cohort members were all nominally healthy when sampled, although unrecorded immune exposures were likely present. The donor was CMV seronegative and belonged to the group of around 350 seronegative cohort members. A peripheral blood sample was provided by each donor, and peripheral blood mononuclear cells were used for TCR beta sequencing. The Qiagen DNeasy Blood Extraction Kit was used to extract genomic DNA from the blood cell samples. Library preparation used the immunoSEQ multiplex PCR assay. A mixture of 60 forward primers for TCR Vbeta segments and 13 reverse primers for TCR Jbeta segments was used in the multiplex PCR. The CDR3 region of rearranged TCR beta genes was amplified from genomic DNA by a multiplex PCR assay. The Illumina HiSeq System was used to sequence the amplified TCR beta libraries as 87-base-pair reads. In the original analysis: A later analysis tallied approximately 87 million unique TCR beta chains across the 640 or so repertoires, and approximately 11 million of those chains were shared by two or more donors. To remove PCR and sequencing errors, raw reads were error-corrected and collapsed into unique sequences using a nearest-neighbor algorithm that merged closely related sequences. V, D and J gene segments were assigned by aligning CDR3 sequences to IMGT reference sequences. Each retained sequence needed at least a six-nucleotide match to both a V gene segment and a J gene segment. Rearrangements were classified as productive when the CDR3 lacked stop codons and remained in frame with V and J, and all other rearrangements were classified as non-productive. CDR3 was defined by IMGT convention, running from the second conserved V-encoded cysteine to the conserved J-encoded phenylalanine. In an earlier analysis of roughly 580 of the donors, sequences lacking an unambiguous match to a single V gene segment were excluded. In an earlier analysis of roughly 500 of the donors, V segments were called functional above 56.7% productive rearrangements and were called segregating when the between-donor standard deviation exceeded 5%. A statistical classification framework was developed to diagnose cytomegalovirus status using the catalog of TCR beta chain sequences. In a later analysis, V and J genes were assigned by comparing TCR nucleotide sequences against IMGT/GENE-DB human TR gene sequences. A later analysis assigned CDR3 sequences and most-parsimonious VDJ recombination scenarios with the TCRdist pipeline. In a later analysis, each TCR beta chain was defined by its CDR3 amino acid sequence together with its V-gene family, and reads lacking a unique V-gene family were excluded. In a later analysis, several hundred highly shared, low-generation-probability nucleotide sequences were removed to address suspected cross-contamination and a sequencing artifact. In a later analysis, a clonal expansion index was calculated for each public chain from normalized within-repertoire ranks of inferred template counts. A later analysis computed generation probabilities with a VDJ recombination model fitted to out-of-frame rearrangements, and checked the results against IGoR. In a later analysis, hypergeometric tests were used to score TCR-TCR, TCR-HLA and TCR-CMV co-occurrence, with a repertoire-size bias correction applied to TCR pairs. To estimate false discovery rates, a later analysis permuted the HLA or CMV assignments 20 times. In a later analysis, co-occurring TCRs were grouped using DBSCAN, and TCRdist sequence similarity was added for clustering within HLA-allele-positive subsets. Repertoires with fewer than 30,000 or more than 120,000 public chains, plus five repertoires with anomalous nucleotide sharing, were excluded from co-occurrence clustering. What TCRdb holds here is the immuneACCESS table cut down to in-frame rearrangements. Part of the clones is not present; checked against another copy, under half of the missing clones reflect an unresolved V gene, and the others are unexplained. V and J calls and clone size are as listed in that table; D and trimming were resolved from the DNA. Counted in this sample were 100,000 or so clones; around 80% of them appeared once. The biggest ten clones account for 2% to 2.5% of the sample.

From the cysteine up to the phenylalanine, the CDR3 has a length of 14 residues. Of the read, only the CDR3 DNA is kept; its 42 bases are in frame from base 1. CDR1 is given as SNHLY and CDR2 as FYNNEI, both from the germline V gene. Germline trimming amounts to 10 bases on V and 4 bases on J, with 10 as the count of junction bases outside the gene matches. The full study reports these points: In a later genetic analysis, fewer N-insertions in productive TCRs were reported among donors in an Asian-associated ancestry cluster than the roughly 670-donor mean. According to a later analysis, most CMV-associated TCR beta chains appeared to be HLA-restricted, and the HLA associations seemed to be driven largely by CMV exposure. For the cohort, immune exposure information was limited to CMV serostatus. A later genetic analysis associated a missense DCLRE1C variant with V-gene and J-gene trimming of TCR beta chains, and an independent cohort replicated the association. A cluster of highly shared sequence variants was judged likely to represent a technical artifact of the sequencing pipeline. In a later analysis, TCR association rates were found to vary across HLA loci, with the most associated TCRs seen for DRB1 alleles and the fewest for HLA-C alleles. In the study, 150 to 200 TCR beta chains were listed as associated with cytomegalovirus. In a later analysis, around 17,000 TCR beta sequences were associated with specific HLA alleles at a false discovery rate of 0.05. Only TCR beta chains were sequenced in this cohort, and the absence of alpha or paired-chain data limited detectable features. Presence/absence analyses assumed roughly uniform sequencing depth across donors, an assumption that may not hold. Strong co-occurrence of HLA alleles, especially DR and DQ, made assigning TCR associations to individual alleles difficult. In a later analysis, HLA-associated TCR beta chains showed more clonal expansion and lower generation probabilities than non-associated chains that were equally common. A later analysis reported that several top co-occurrence clusters appeared linked to parvovirus B19, influenza, CMV and Epstein-Barr virus. Linkage disequilibrium might explain the correlated functional status among segregating V segments, but an unknown experimental factor could not be ruled out. In an earlier analysis of about 600 of the donors, most TCR beta V segments appeared in productive rearrangements about 90% or about 30% of the time, broadly matching IMGT annotations. The authors suggested that the approach could potentially be generalized to other disease states and immunological phenotypes. Because counts were too low, around 18 rarely observed V segments, including chromosome 9 orphons, were left out of the earlier analysis of roughly 600 of the donors. A further reported finding was that TCR beta sequences accurately predicted the HLA-A and HLA-B alleles for most subjects in the first cohort. Three of the identified cytomegalovirus-associated TCR beta chains were confirmed in vitro to be specific for cytomegalovirus antigens. The classifier was reported to diagnose cytomegalovirus status with high specificity and sensitivity in both the original cohort and the validation cohort. HLA typing was unavailable for some donors at each locus, so association tests used only the typed subset. Because the 87-base-pair reads could not distinguish some IMGT-functional V segments, including TRBV6-2 and TRBV6-3, those segments were excluded. Most TCR sequences were observed very rarely across donors, whereas some public TCRs were present in many individuals.

The sequence derives from a man younger than 35 in good health and CMV-seronegative. The V and J genes are TRBV2 and TRBJ2-3, with TRBD1 identical over 8 junction bases. The source material was PBMCs. The DNA sequence reads TGTGCCATCTCTGCCCAGGGGGCTGCAGATACGCAGTATTTT. Translated, it reads CAISAQGAADTQYF. The variable domain in full, with residues beyond the CDR3 obtained from the reference TRBV2 and TRBJ2-3 genes, is EPEVTQTPSHQVTQMGQEVILRCVPISNHLYFYWYRQILGQKVEFLVSFYNNEISEKSEIFDDQFSVERPDGSNFTLKIRSTKLEDSAMYFCAISAQGAADTQYFGPGTRLTVL.